This entry concerns a single TCR beta chain. This specimen comes from a study of T cells in Graves' hyperthyroidism and ophthalmopathy. Study in general: At initial diagnosis, before any treatment had begun, peripheral blood was obtained.

Enrolled ophthalmopathy patients presented with a Clinical Activity Score of at least 3, a NOSPECS grade of at least 4, and disease duration under 3 months. Any patient presenting with uncontrolled infection, other autoimmune disease, pregnancy or lactation was left out. It was less than 13 ml of fresh peripheral blood that supplied the PBMCs. The CDR3 consists of 15 residues. Germline CDR1 is MNHNS and CDR2 is SASEGT. Trimming removed 4 bases from V and 0 bases from J, with 10 bases in between. RNA transcripts gave rise to amplified TCR beta CDR3 regions. HTBI primers were the set used in a first-round RT-PCR of the TCR CDR3. Each CDR3 protein is one row after TCRdb ran MiXCR on the multiplex PCR reads. The repertoire holds about 350,000 distinct CDR3 sequences, with 15% to 20% as singletons.

The rearrangement joins TRBV6-1 to TRBJ1-3; D not certain. This TCR was recovered from a woman aged 40-49 years with Graves' ophthalmopathy. Sequences were obtained from blood. As DNA, the CDR3 is TGTGCCAGCAGTGCGTTCCGCTTCTCTGGAAACACCATATATTTT. Its translation: CASSAFRFSGNTIYF.